This is a list of T cell receptor beta chains from one sample in a study of T-cell memory formation after mild COVID-19. One entry per CDR3 protein, called by TCRdb with MiXCR from the 5' RACE reads. The sample yields approximately 390,000 distinct CDR3 sequences, 16% seen once. The sample was PBMCs or a T cell subset sorted from them (not recorded which). The receptors derive from a man in his late teens or twenties who had mild COVID-19 (a few samples of this study predate the infection). Cell type and time point are not known. CDR3s include the opening cysteine and the closing phenylalanine or tryptophan. A D gene is named only where the DNA matches it firmly. Size tells how often a clone was seen (once, few, many) or the class of an expanded clone, and some rows leave it out.

v_gene	abundance	j_gene	d_gene	CDR3nt	CDR3aa
TRBV20-1	-	TRBJ1-2	-	TGCAGTGCTAGAGATGTCCAGGAGCAAAGGGGCTACACCTTC	CSARDVQEQRGYTF
TRBV7-8	few	TRBJ2-5	-	TGTGCCAGCAGCTTAAGGATGGGAGACCAAGAGACCCAGTACTTC	CASSLRMGDQETQYF
TRBV9	few	TRBJ1-2	-	TGTGCCAGCAGCGTAGGTAATAACTATGGCTACACCTTC	CASSVGNNYGYTF
TRBV20-1	few	TRBJ2-5	-	TGCAGTGCTAGAGACGGGGCATCAGAGACCCAGTACTTC	CSARDGASETQYF
TRBV7-2	many	TRBJ2-1	TRBD2	TGTGCCAGCAGACCCCTCAGCGGGGGCGGCTACAATGAGCAGTTCTTC	CASRPLSGGGYNEQFF
TRBV6-1	few	TRBJ1-5	-	TGTGCCAGCAGGGGCGGTGGGGGGGGGCTCCGCCAGCCCCAGCATTTT	CASRGGGGGLRQPQHF
TRBV5-1	few	TRBJ1-1	TRBD1	TGCGCCAGCAGCTTGAGCGGACAGGGGGCGAACACTGAAGCTTTCTTT	CASSLSGQGANTEAFF
TRBV6-2/TRBV6-3	-	TRBJ2-1	TRBD2	TGTGCCAGCGCCATCACTAGCGGCTCTAGCGATGAGCAGTTCTTC	CASAITSGSSDEQFF
TRBV7-9	-	TRBJ2-3	TRBD2	TGTGCCAGCAGCGAGGCTAGCGGAACCACAGATACGCAGTATTTT	CASSEASGTTDTQYF
TRBV5-1	-	TRBJ2-5	-	TGCGCCAGCAGCGTTCTTAGCGCAGGGTCGGAGACCCAGTACTTC	CASSVLSAGSETQYF
TRBV6-1	few	TRBJ1-5	TRBD1	TGTGCCAGCAGTCCCCAGGGGGCTTGGCAGCCCCAGCATTTT	CASSPQGAWQPQHF
TRBV6-5	few	TRBJ2-3	TRBD1	TGTGCCAGCAGTCAGACAGGGACCCTCGCAGATACGCAGTATTTT	CASSQTGTLADTQYF
TRBV4-3	few	TRBJ2-4	-	TGCGCCAGCAGCCGCGGGCTCGGGGGGGGACAGGACATTCAGTACTTC	CASSRGLGGGQDIQYF
TRBV6-1	many	TRBJ1-2	TRBD1	TGTGCCAGCAGTGACCTCGGGACAGACACCTATGGCTACACCTTC	CASSDLGTDTYGYTF
TRBV7-9	few	TRBJ2-5	TRBD1	TGTGCCAGCAGTGTGGGGGACAGGCCGGGCGAGACCCAGTACTTC	CASSVGDRPGETQYF
TRBV20-1	many	TRBJ1-1	-	TGCAGTGCACCCCGGGAGGGGATGAACACTGAAGCTTTCTTT	CSAPREGMNTEAFF
TRBV4-1	few	TRBJ1-1	-	TGCGCCAGCAGCCAAGGCTCGGCAGGGAGGGTCACTGAAGCTTTCTTT	CASSQGSAGRVTEAFF
TRBV5-1	few	TRBJ2-1	-	TGCGCCAGCAGCTTGGGGTCTGTGGGTTACAATGAGCAGTTCTTC	CASSLGSVGYNEQFF
TRBV5-1	many	TRBJ1-1	-	TGCGCCAGCAGCTTGGGCCAGGGGTTGAACACTGAAGCTTTCTTT	CASSLGQGLNTEAFF
TRBV7-3	-	TRBJ1-1	-	TGTGCCAGCAGCTTAAAAGGGGGGAACACTGAAGCTTTCTTT	CASSLKGGNTEAFF
TRBV30	few	TRBJ2-1	TRBD2	TGTGCCTGGAGTGTATGGCTAGCGGGGGGCAATGAGCAGTTCTTC	CAWSVWLAGGNEQFF
TRBV11-2	-	TRBJ2-3	TRBD2	TGTGCCAGCAGCTTAGTGTTTTCTTGGGTAGCGGGGGCATATACGCAGTATTTT	CASSLVFSWVAGAYTQYF
TRBV5-1	many	TRBJ1-1	-	TGCGCCAGCAGCTTTCGGGAGAACACTGAAGCTTTCTTT	CASSFRENTEAFF
TRBV6-6	few	TRBJ2-5	TRBD1	TGTGCCAGCAGTTATACCCCAGGGGGCACAGAGACCCAGTACTTC	CASSYTPGGTETQYF
TRBV1	-	TRBJ1-1	-	TGCACCAGCAGCCAAGGCCAACAGGCTCAGAACACTGAAGCTTTCTTT	CTSSQGQQAQNTEAFF
TRBV2	few	TRBJ2-2	-	TGTGCCAGCACCAAAGGAATTGCAGTGTTTTTT	CASTKGIAVFF
TRBV4-2	many	TRBJ2-5	-	TGTGCCAGCAGCCCCTCGATGGGGTCTACAGAGACCCAGTACTTC	CASSPSMGSTETQYF
TRBV6-6	few	TRBJ1-2	-	TGTGCCAGCAGTTCTTCTAACCCCGTTTGGGATGGCTACACCTTC	CASSSSNPVWDGYTF
TRBV7-2	many	TRBJ2-3	TRBD2	TGTGCCAGCAGCTTACTAGCGGGGGTCCGCACAGATACGCAGTATTTT	CASSLLAGVRTDTQYF
TRBV27	-	TRBJ2-1	-	TGTGCCAGCAGTTGGCGAGGGGGCAATGAGCAGTTCTTC	CASSWRGGNEQFF
TRBV6-5	-	TRBJ1-2	-	TGTGCCAGCAGTTACGGTATAGAGAACTATGGCTACACCTTC	CASSYGIENYGYTF
TRBV5-6	many	TRBJ2-1	TRBD1	TGTGCCAGCAGGGGACAGGGGGCTGGTGAGCAGTTCTTC	CASRGQGAGEQFF
TRBV6-4	few	TRBJ2-1	-	TGTGCCAGCAGTCAACAGGGAGGCTACAATGAGCAGTTCTTC	CASSQQGGYNEQFF
TRBV24-1	-	TRBJ2-1	-	TGTGCCACCAGTGAACGGACCGGGGCGGCCTACAATGAGCAGTTCTTC	CATSERTGAAYNEQFF
TRBV27	-	TRBJ2-3	-	TGTGCCAGCAAGGAGGGGGGGGTTAGCACAGATACGCAGTATTTT	CASKEGGVSTDTQYF
TRBV11-2	few	TRBJ2-1	-	TGTGCCAGCAGGACCCCCCGGACAGAGACCTACAATGAGCAGTTCTTC	CASRTPRTETYNEQFF
TRBV5-1	many	TRBJ2-3	-	TGCGCCAGCAGCTTGTCCCAGCAAACAGATACGCAGTATTTT	CASSLSQQTDTQYF